This TCR beta chain was sequenced for a study of cytomegalovirus exposure and HLA in healthy donors. Study conclusions and caveats: CMV serostatus was the only immune exposure information that was available.

13 Jbeta primers and 60 Vbeta primers were used for the PCR. Original processing methods: An analysis performed later counted around 86 million unique TCR beta chains (roughly 11 million of them shared). Clones were read by immunoSEQ multiplex PCR, and TCRdb kept only the in-frame ones, dropping some. V, J and clone size are taken as reported in that table, and D and trimming were inferred from the DNA itself. In the table there are around 150,000 clones, 80% of which are singletons. On this clone: The antigen remains undetermined.

Sequencing used PBMCs. The source of this sequence is a man over 45 in good health and CMV-seronegative.

The CDR3 bases are TGTGCCAGCAGCCCCTGGACTAGCGGGAGCACAGATACGCAGTATTTT. Its protein is CASSPWTSGSTDTQYF. V is TRBV7-9 and J is TRBJ2-3, with 11 bases lining up with TRBD2. This CDR3 is 16 amino acids long. Germline V gene sequence: CDR1 SEHNR, CDR2 FQNEAQ (reference sequence). Trimming at V came to 5 bases and at J to 0 bases, leaving 4 bases not matched to a gene.